The text below deals with one T cell receptor (beta chain). The antigen is unknown. Assay used: immunoSEQ multiplex PCR; TCRdb lists only in-frame clones, some missing. There are roughly 3,700 clones in the sample; around four fifths occur only once, and about 10% lies in the top ten. The CDR3 has 12 amino acids. Germline CDR1 SGHNT, CDR2 YENEEA. With 2 bases removed from V and 9 bases from J, the gap between germline ends came to 8 bases. The sample originates from a study of CD4+ T cells in melanoma. Study-level results: CD8+ T cell, macrophage and B cell function reportedly correlated with neoantigen-specific CD4+ T cells. Neoantigen-specific CD4+ T cells in melanoma reportedly had diverse differentiation states.

The receptor's source is a human donor with melanoma. Sequenced input: tumor tissue. This chain joins TRBV11-3 and TRBJ2-1; no definite D call. This CDR3 reads CASSLLESEQFF. DNA for the CDR3: TGTGCCAGCAGCTTATTAGAAAGTGAGCAGTTCTTC.